Shown below are 21 T cell receptor beta chains from a single sample sequenced in a study of blood T cell repertoires in COVID-19. TCRdb's copy holds only in-frame clones and misses some; the assay was immunoSEQ multiplex PCR. Here the sample spans 350,000 to 400,000 clones, around nine tenths being singletons. Sequencing was done on a sample of PBMCs or T cells enriched from blood (not recorded which). All receptors come from a woman in her thirties who had recovered from COVID-19.

The gene calls are TRBV6-6 and TRBJ1-1, with 12 bases lining up with TRBD1. V was pared by 5 bases and J by 1 base, with 8 bases of the junction left unmatched. The CDR3 is 17 amino acids. Germline CDR1 reads MNHNY; CDR2 reads SVGAGI (reference sequence). The CDR3 reads CASSRSRDRGRNTEAFF. CDR3 coding DNA: TGTGCCAGCAGTCGCAGCCGGGACAGGGGGCGGAACACTGAAGCTTTCTTT.

The chain couples TRBV29-1 to TRBJ1-5; 8 positions match TRBD1. CDR3 length equals 15 residues. V dropped 4 bases and J dropped 2; count of bases not matched to a gene: 7. Germline V CDR1 and CDR2: SQVTM, ANQGSEA. The CDR3: CSVAPETGGNQPQHF. The CDR3 region has the DNA TGCAGCGTTGCCCCCGAGACAGGGGGCAATCAGCCCCAGCATTTT.

This chain uses TRBV30 with TRBJ2-7; 7 bases fit TRBD1. The CDR3 is 14 amino acids. Trimming took 2 bases from V and 9 from J; bases not matched to a gene: 13. The germline V gene has CDR1 GTSNPN and CDR2 SVGIG (reference sequence). This chain's CDR3 is CAWSSGTAGIGQYF. CDR3 DNA: TGTGCCTGGAGTTCCGGGACAGCTGGTATAGGGCAGTACTTC.

This sequence joins TRBV9 and TRBJ2-1; TRBD2 matches 9 bases. The J segment lost 3 bases and the V segment lost 0 bases, leaving 4 bases of the junction unmatched. This CDR3 has 16 amino acids. Germline CDR1 and CDR2: SGDLS and YYNGEE. In DNA, the CDR3 is TGTGCCAGCAGCGTAGCGGGGCGGGGGGGCTACAATGAGCAGTTCTTC. This sequence encodes CASSVAGRGGYNEQFF.

The chain combines TRBV7-9 with TRBJ1-1, with 8 bases aligning to TRBD1. This CDR3 contains 14 residues. Trimming cost V 5 bases and J 3 bases; bases outside gene matches: 5. CDR1 SEHNR and CDR2 FQNEAQ come from the germline V gene (reference sequence). CDR3 sequence: CASSPTRGHTEAFF. The CDR3, as DNA: TGTGCCAGCAGCCCCACCAGGGGGCACACTGAAGCTTTCTTT.

The rearrangement uses TRBV5-1 and TRBJ1-3; D remains unclear. CDR3 length: 15 residues. V lost 5 bases and J lost 1, with 13 bases in between. Germline CDR1 SGHRS, CDR2 YFSETQ. In DNA form, the CDR3 reads TGCGCCAGCAGGGCGGACTTTTTTTCTGGAAACACCATATATTTT. It codes for CASRADFFSGNTIYF. The whole variable domain, remainder taken from reference TRBV5-1 and TRBJ1-3, is KAGVTQTPRYLIKTRGQQVTLSCSPISGHRSVSWYQQTPGQGLQFLFEYFSETQRNKGNFPGRFSGRQFSNSRSEMNVSTLELGDSALYLCASRADFFSGNTIYFGEGSWLTVV.

V gene TRBV6-6 combines with J gene TRBJ2-2; D is perhaps TRBD1 (6 bases). This CDR3 contains 16 residues. The V end was cut by 8 bases, the J end by 5 bases, with 21 bases between. Germline V gene data show CDR1 as MNHNY and CDR2 as SVGAGI (reference sequence). This chain's CDR3 is CASVRRGSMRTGELFF. DNA of the CDR3: TGTGCCAGCGTTAGAAGGGGGTCGATGAGAACCGGGGAGCTGTTTTTT.

The genes are TRBV19 and TRBJ1-1, with D unclear. CDR1 and CDR2 from the germline V gene are LNHDA and SQIVND (reference sequence). V was pared by 4 bases and J by 4 bases, with 25 bases between. The length of the CDR3 is 18 residues. The CDR3, as DNA: TGTGCCAGTAGTAAGCGTAGACCGGATTCCCGTAGAGGCACTGAAGCTTTCTTT. The encoded protein is CASSKRRPDSRRGTEAFF.

The chain couples TRBV6-8 to TRBJ1-5, with no clear D. V was pared by 8 bases and J by 0 bases, with 11 bases between. This CDR3 is 14 amino acids long. From germline, CDR1 is MNHGY and CDR2 SAAAGT. CDR3 sequence: CASDKRYSNQPQHF. The CDR3 DNA follows: TGTGCCAGCGACAAGAGATATAGCAATCAGCCCCAGCATTTT.

This clone was detected a few times. The rearrangement uses TRBV7-8 and TRBJ1-1, with a possible D match to TRBD1 (6 bases). This CDR3 has 14 amino acids. In germline, CDR1 is SGHVS, CDR2 FQNEAQ. Trimming took off 1 base at V and 5 bases at J, with 11 bases between the two ends. The CDR3 DNA follows: TGTGCCAGCAGCTTAGAGACAGGTGGTACTGAAGCTTTCTTT. It codes for CASSLETGGTEAFF. The complete variable domain, with remaining parts taken from reference TRBV7-8 and TRBJ1-1, reads GAGVSQSPRYKVAKRGQDVALRCDPISGHVSLFWYQQALGQGPEFLTYFQNEAQLDKSGLPSDRFFAERPEGSVSTLKIQRTQQEDSAVYLCASSLETGGTEAFFGQGTRLTVV.

V usage is TRBV13 and J usage is TRBJ2-7; 13 bases align to TRBD2. Looked up from germline, CDR1 is PRHDT and CDR2 is FYEKMQ (reference sequence). CDR3 size: 17 residues. Trimming at V came to 3 bases and at J to 5 bases, leaving 10 bases not matched to a gene. CDR3 protein: CASSFVGLAGVGDEQYF. CDR3 DNA: TGTGCCAGCAGCTTCGTTGGACTAGCGGGAGTTGGGGACGAGCAGTACTTC.

This clone occurred a few times. J is TRBJ1-5 and V is TRBV27, with D maybe TRBD1 (5 bases). Trimming cost V 2 bases and J 6 bases, with 11 bases left between them. Per the germline V gene, CDR1 is MNHEY and CDR2 is SMNVEV (reference sequence). The CDR3 sequence is 14 residues long. CDR3 region: CASSLARAFQPQHF. The CDR3 region has the DNA TGTGCCAGCAGTTTAGCCAGGGCCTTTCAGCCCCAGCATTTT.

A single count supports this clone. This chain connects TRBV19 to TRBJ1-1; D is ambiguous. V was clipped by 4 bases and J by 2 bases, with 8 bases between them. Germline-derived CDR1 and CDR2 are LNHDA and SQIVND (reference sequence). CDR3 length: 13 amino acids. CDR3 residues: CASSTQANTEAFF. DNA for the CDR3: TGTGCCAGTAGTACCCAGGCCAACACTGAAGCTTTCTTT.

The chain couples TRBV3-1 (or the pseudogene TRBV3-2) to TRBJ1-1; 9 nucleotides align to TRBD1. The germline V gene has CDR1 LGHDT and CDR2 YNNKEL (reference sequence). The CDR3 sequence is 16 residues long. V was pared by 2 bases and J by 2 bases, with 6 bases of the junction left unmatched. DNA for the CDR3: TGTGCCAGCAGCCAACGACAGGGGGGGTTTAACACTGAAGCTTTCTTT. As protein: CASSQRQGGFNTEAFF.

This chain joins TRBV7-9 and TRBJ2-2; D might be TRBD2 (5 bases). The CDR3 covers 14 residues. The germline V gene encodes CDR1 SEHNR and CDR2 FQNEAQ (reference sequence). The germline V and J ends were trimmed by 5 bases and 8 bases, with 15 bases remaining between them. DNA for the CDR3: TGTGCCAGCAGCCGTAAGTCAGGACTGGGGGAGCTGTTTTTT. It yields the protein CASSRKSGLGELFF.

This chain links TRBV27 with TRBJ1-2; TRBD1 might be the D (5 bases). V lost 0 bases and J 8 bases, leaving 16 bases between the germline ends. The CDR3 is 15 amino acids. Germline V lookup: CDR1 MNHEY, CDR2 SMNVEV (reference sequence). CDR3 protein: CASSLSSGGPNGYTF. CDR3 DNA: TGTGCCAGCAGTTTATCGTCCGGGGGTCCTAACGGCTACACCTTC.

The gene calls are TRBV6-2 or TRBV6-3 and TRBJ2-5; D is perhaps TRBD2 (6 bases). The CDR3 loop spans 14 amino acids. Per the germline V gene, CDR1 is MNHEY and CDR2 is SVGEGT. The ends were cut back, 0 bases at V and 7 bases at J, with 12 bases in the middle. The CDR3 DNA is TGTGCCAGCAGTTACTCAGGGGCCGGGGGGACCCAGTACTTC. Translated, it gives CASSYSGAGGTQYF.

This chain joins TRBV3-1 (or the pseudogene TRBV3-2) and TRBJ2-1, with 8 bases that match TRBD2. The CDR3 is 16 residues long. V lost 6 bases and J lost 7; bases outside the gene matches: 14. In germline, CDR1 is LGHDT, CDR2 YNNKEL (reference sequence). This chain's CDR3 is CASSLPGGGKGNEQFF. Written as DNA, the CDR3 is TGTGCCAGCAGTCTCCCCGGGGGGGGGAAGGGGAATGAGCAGTTCTTC.

The rearrangement joins TRBV7-9 to TRBJ1-2; D is uncertain. CDR1 and CDR2 (germline): SEHNR, FQNEAQ (reference sequence). V lost 1 base and J 5 bases, leaving 14 bases between the germline ends. This CDR3 contains 15 residues. The CDR3: CASSLERAQWYGYTF. CDR3 nucleotides: TGTGCCAGCAGCTTAGAGAGAGCCCAATGGTATGGCTACACCTTC.

The chain couples TRBV24-1 to TRBJ2-7; TRBD2 is a possible D gene (5 bases). The CDR3 covers 14 residues. The V end lost 4 bases, the J end lost 2 bases, and 11 bases lay between the germline ends. The V gene's germline CDR1 is KGHDR and CDR2 SFDVKD. Written as DNA, the CDR3 is TGTGCCACCAGTGACCACCGCGGGCCCTACGAGCAGTACTTC. Translating it yields CATSDHRGPYEQYF.

The J gene is TRBJ2-7, the V gene TRBV19, with a possible D match to TRBD1 (6 bases). Germline lookup yields CDR1 LNHDA and CDR2 SQIVND (reference sequence). Trimming removed 5 bases at V and 0 bases at J, with 11 bases between. The CDR3 has 14 residues. The CDR3 bases are TGTGCCAGTAGTTGGCAGGGGAGCTCCTACGAGCAGTACTTC. Protein sequence: CASSWQGSSYEQYF.